These 21 T cell receptor beta chains originate from one sample sequenced in a study of OX40 agonist ivuxolimab in advanced cancers. TCRdb's copy holds only in-frame clones and misses some; the assay was immunoSEQ multiplex PCR. This sample has about 84,000 clones, with 80% to 90% found just once. Material: CD4+ or CD8+ T cells sorted from blood, obtained in a trial of the OX40 agonist ivuxolimab. These receptors were obtained from an adult with an advanced solid tumor such as melanoma, head and neck, liver or kidney cancer.

V usage is TRBV7-2 and J usage is TRBJ1-1, with D hard to call. Germline CDR1 and CDR2: SGHTA and FQGNSA. V was clipped by 2 bases and J by 5 bases, with 9 bases between them. The CDR3 has 13 amino acids. CDR3 nucleotide sequence: TGTGCCAGCAGCTTAAAGGGTGGAACTGAAGCTTTCTTT. As protein: CASSLKGGTEAFF.

This chain links TRBV19 with TRBJ1-2; D is ambiguous. The CDR3 is 12 amino acids. V lost 5 bases and J lost 2, with 6 bases in between. Looked up from germline, CDR1 is LNHDA and CDR2 is SQIVND (reference sequence). CDR3 amino acids: CASSWLNYGYTF. CDR3 coding DNA: TGTGCCAGTAGTTGGCTGAACTATGGCTACACCTTC.

The rearrangement uses TRBV6-1 and TRBJ1-3; D might be TRBD1 (6 bases). Deletions cut 8 bases from V and 0 bases from J, with 11 bases between. This CDR3 contains 14 residues. Germline CDR1 reads MNHNS; CDR2 reads SASEGT. CDR3 protein: CASGRGYSGNTIYF. Here the CDR3 DNA reads TGTGCCAGCGGCAGGGGCTACTCTGGAAACACCATATATTTT.

The chain recombines TRBV6-5 with TRBJ1-4; no clear D gene. The germline CDR1 and CDR2 sequences are MNHEY and SVGAGI. With 6 bases removed from V and 1 base from J, the gap between germline ends came to 6 bases. The CDR3 is made up of 13 amino acids. CDR3 coding DNA: TGTGCCAGCAGCTCTCTAACTAATGAAAAACTGTTTTTT. Its translation: CASSSLTNEKLFF.

The chain's CDR3 is CASSPESGGWEAFF. The CDR3 DNA sequence: TGTGCCAGCTCACCCGAATCAGGGGGCTGGGAAGCTTTCTTT. This chain uses TRBV18 with TRBJ1-1; 8 bases agree with TRBD1. The CDR3 has 14 residues. CDR1 is KGHSH and CDR2 is LQKENI in the germline V gene. With V trimmed by 3 bases and J by 8 bases, 8 bases remained unmatched.

With respect to this clone: One end of the junction fails to match germline, which may point to a read error. This CDR3 is CASSPRQGRNIF. CDR3 DNA sequence: TGTGCCAGCAGTCCGAGACAGGGGAGGAACATTTTT. The chain recombines TRBV28 with TRBJ1-4; 8 bases are a match to TRBD1. The CDR3 contains 12 residues. The germline V gene encodes CDR1 MDHEN and CDR2 SYDVKM.

The chain employs TRBV27 and TRBJ1-4, with TRBD1 matching over 11 bases. The CDR3 consists of 15 residues. J was trimmed by 5 bases and V by 5 bases; bases with no gene match: 4. From germline, CDR1 is MNHEY and CDR2 SMNVEV (reference sequence). The CDR3 protein is CASSRRTGGNEKLFF. For the CDR3, the DNA is TGTGCCAGCAGTAGACGGACAGGGGGCAATGAAAAACTGTTTTTT. Based on the CDR3 plus reference TRBV27 and TRBJ1-4, the full variable domain is EAQVTQNPRYLITVTGKKLTVTCSQNMNHEYMSWYRQDPGLGLRQIYYSMNVEVTDKGDVPEGYKVSRKEKRNFPLILESPSPNQTSLYFCASSRRTGGNEKLFFGSGTQLSVL.

This rearrangement joins TRBV7-9 to TRBJ2-1, with a possible D match to TRBD1 (6 bases). V dropped 11 bases and J dropped 4 bases, with 15 bases sitting between them. There are 13 residues in the CDR3. Germline V gene data show CDR1 as SEHNR and CDR2 as FQNEAQ (reference sequence). The CDR3 nucleotides read TGTGCCGGGCAGGGGAATGAATACAATGAGCAGTTCTTC. Translation gives CAGQGNEYNEQFF.

The rearrangement joins TRBV2 to TRBJ1-1; TRBD1 might be the D (6 bases). Germline V CDR1 and CDR2: SNHLY, FYNNEI. CDR3 length equals 16 residues. Trimming cost V 4 bases and J 5 bases, with 20 bases left between them. CDR3 DNA: TGTGCCAGCAGTGGGCCTCACAGGGTAAGGGGGACTGAAGCTTTCTTT. Its translation is CASSGPHRVRGTEAFF.

The chain has TRBV7-3 and TRBJ2-5, with D tentatively TRBD2 (6 bases). Between the trimmed V and J ends, which lost 2 bases and 8 bases, there was a span of 12 bases. Germline V gives CDR1 SGHTA, CDR2 FQGTGA. The CDR3 is 13 amino acids. CDR3 in DNA: TGTGCCAGCAGCTTACGGGGGAAGAGAACCCAGTACTTC. Its translation: CASSLRGKRTQYF.

The chain carries TRBV18 and TRBJ1-4; D call uncertain. The CDR3 totals 16 residues. Deletions cut 6 bases from V and 0 bases from J, with 14 bases between. Germline V gene sequence: CDR1 KGHSH, CDR2 LQKENI. CDR3 sequence (DNA): TGTGCCAGCTCTCAAATACAACAAGCAACTAATGAAAAACTGTTTTTT. Its translation is CASSQIQQATNEKLFF.

The chain links TRBV6-5 to TRBJ1-2, with D tentatively TRBD1 (5 bases). The germline CDR1 and CDR2 sequences are MNHEY and SVGAGI. The ends were cut back, 3 bases at V and 0 bases at J, with 8 bases in the middle. The CDR3 is 14 amino acids. The CDR3 coding sequence is TGTGCCAGCAGTTATGGGGCGACTAACTATGGCTACACCTTC. Encoded protein: CASSYGATNYGYTF.

This chain links TRBV9 with TRBJ2-3; D ambiguous. CDR3 length: 12 residues. Trimming removed 0 bases at V and 3 bases at J, with 2 bases between. Germline V gene data show CDR1 as SGDLS and CDR2 as YYNGEE. The CDR3 loop reads CASSVATDTQYF. In nucleotides, the CDR3 is TGTGCCAGCAGCGTAGCAACAGATACGCAGTATTTT. The variable domain in full, completed from reference TRBV9 and TRBJ2-3, reads DSGVTQTPKHLITATGQRVTLRCSPRSGDLSVYWYQQSLDQGLQFLIQYYNGEERAKGNILERFSAQQFPDLHSELNLSSLELGDSALYFCASSVATDTQYFGPGTRLTVL.

The chain's CDR3 is CASSWGQDSPLHF. CDR3 coding DNA: TGCGCCAGCAGTTGGGGACAGGATTCACCCCTCCACTTT. This sequence joins TRBV5-1 and TRBJ1-6, with 8 bases matching TRBD1. The CDR3 runs 13 residues. The V gene end was trimmed by 5 bases and the J gene end by 8 bases; junction bases not matched to a gene: 3. CDR1 is SGHRS and CDR2 is YFSETQ in the germline V gene.

The chain recombines TRBV2 with TRBJ1-2, with 8 bases identical to TRBD1. Germline lookup yields CDR1 SNHLY and CDR2 FYNNEI. Trimming removed 6 bases from V and 7 bases from J; junction bases left unmatched: 7. The CDR3 has 13 amino acids. The CDR3 DNA is TGTGCCAGCAGACCGACAGGGGTCGGTGGCTACACCTTC. Its translation: CASRPTGVGGYTF.

The V and J genes are TRBV28 and TRBJ1-1, with D possibly matching TRBD1 (5 bases). CDR1 and CDR2 (germline): MDHEN, SYDVKM. V lost 6 bases to trimming and J lost 5 bases, with 19 bases between them. CDR3 length: 15 amino acids. The CDR3 DNA reads TGTGCCAGCAGGGAGCACTTACCTGGGGGAACTGAAGCTTTCTTT. This gives the protein CASREHLPGGTEAFF.

As for this clone: One end of the junction does not line up with germline, which may come from a read error. The same CDR3 is also encoded by other DNA sequences in this sample. The J gene is TRBJ1-1, the V gene TRBV9; D remains unclear. The CDR3 is made up of 14 amino acids. Germline-derived CDR1 and CDR2 are SGDLS and YYNGEE. The CDR3 sequence: CASSVVSYNTEAFF. The CDR3 nucleotides read TGTGCCAGCAGCGTAGTTTCCTACAACACTGAAGCTTTTTTT.

The V call is TRBV7-3, the J call TRBJ2-1; 7 bases are shared with TRBD2. V lost 3 bases and J lost 5; bases outside the gene matches: 4. CDR1 is SGHTA and CDR2 is FQGTGA in the germline V gene. The CDR3 is 14 amino acids. CDR3 sequence reads: CASSFRRGDNEQFF. CDR3 sequence (DNA): TGTGCCAGCAGCTTCCGCCGGGGGGACAATGAGCAGTTCTTC.

The rearrangement uses TRBV5-1 and TRBJ2-5, with no clear D. Looked up from germline, CDR1 is SGHRS and CDR2 is YFSETQ. This CDR3 has 15 amino acids. The ends were cut back, 0 bases at V and 2 bases at J, with 11 bases in the middle. The CDR3 nucleotides are TGCGCCAGCAGCTTGGGTGGGAATCCTCAAGAGACCCAGTACTTC. As protein: CASSLGGNPQETQYF.

V gene TRBV7-9 combines with J gene TRBJ1-1; 9 nucleotides agree with TRBD1. Losses at the gene ends were 5 bases for V and 10 bases for J; bases not matched to a gene: 5. Germline-derived CDR1 and CDR2 are SEHNR and FQNEAQ (reference sequence). The CDR3 covers 12 residues. As DNA, the CDR3 is TGTGCCAGCAGCCGAGGACAGGGGCGAGCTTTCTTT. Translated, it gives CASSRGQGRAFF. Looking up the rest from reference TRBV7-9 and TRBJ1-1 gives the full variable domain: DTGVSQNPRHKITKRGQNVTFRCDPISEHNRLYWYRQTLGQGPEFLTYFQNEAQLEKSRLLSDRFSAERPKGSFSTLEIQRTEQGDSAMYLCASSRGQGRAFFGQGTRLTVV.

The rearrangement links TRBV28 to TRBJ1-6, with D unresolved. This CDR3 contains 14 residues. Germline V lookup: CDR1 MDHEN, CDR2 SYDVKM. V lost 8 bases and J 0 bases, leaving 8 bases between the germline ends. CDR3 nucleotides: TGTGCCAGCCTTCGGGGCTCCTATAATTCACCCCTCCACTTT. Translation gives CASLRGSYNSPLHF.